This T cell receptor beta chain came from a study of T cell responses to AZD1222 COVID-19 vaccine. Study-wide results and caveats: A mostly white British donor set with more females was recruited, and clonal diversity was possibly underestimated. Compared with day 0, the breadth and depth of the Spike-specific TCR repertoire rose significantly after two doses of AZD1222.

A word on this clone: Its specificity is not known.

Clones were read by immunoSEQ multiplex PCR, and TCRdb kept only the in-frame ones, dropping some. The sample has some 150,000 clones, approximately 92% seen once. Trimming at V came to 7 bases and at J to 6 bases, leaving 7 bases not matched to a gene. The germline CDR1 and CDR2 sequences are SQVTM and ANQGSEA. There are 13 residues in the CDR3. The source was peripheral blood, collected 28 days after the second AZD1222 dose. The sequence came from an adult who received the AZD1222 COVID-19 vaccine. The rearrangement joins TRBV29-1 to TRBJ2-7; 12 nucleotides agree with TRBD1. CDR3 DNA: TGCAGCGCGGAAGGGACAGGGGGCAGCGAGCAGTACTTC. Translating gives CSAEGTGGSEQYF.